A single sample gave rise to the 13 T cell receptor beta chains below, sequenced in a study of blood T cell repertoires in COVID-19. Assay used: immunoSEQ multiplex PCR; TCRdb lists only in-frame clones, some missing. This table has 70,000 or so clones, 90% appearing once. Sequencing was carried out using peripheral blood. These receptor sequences come from a woman aged 18-29 years with acute or convalescent COVID-19.

J is TRBJ2-7 and V is TRBV6-2 or TRBV6-3; D is ambiguous. The CDR3 spans 13 residues. Germline V gene sequence: CDR1 MNHEY, CDR2 SVGEGT. V lost 2 bases and J lost 0, with 5 bases in between. The CDR3 sequence is CASSYPSSYEQYF. CDR3 in DNA: TGTGCCAGCAGTTACCCCAGCTCCTACGAGCAGTACTTC.

This chain joins TRBV18 and TRBJ1-1; perhaps TRBD1 as D (5 bases). V was shortened by 2 bases and J by 0 bases, with 10 bases between the two germline ends. This CDR3 has 15 amino acids. The germline CDR1 and CDR2 sequences are KGHSH and LQKENI. The CDR3 spells CASSPGQGLNTEAFF. DNA for the CDR3: TGTGCCAGCTCACCAGGGCAGGGCTTGAACACTGAAGCTTTCTTT.

This clone was recorded once. The chain uses TRBV5-5 and TRBJ2-1; no firm D call. Germline CDR1 is SGHKS and CDR2 is YYEKEE (reference sequence). This CDR3 comprises 11 residues. Trimming took off 3 bases at V and 9 bases at J, with 7 bases between the two ends. The CDR3 nucleotides are TGTGCCAGCAGCTGGAGCCGTGAGCAGTTCTTC. As protein: CASSWSREQFF.

This chain's CDR3 is CASSTSTGLSTGELFF. CDR3 bases: TGCGCCAGCAGCACATCGACAGGGCTGAGCACCGGGGAGCTGTTTTTT. The gene calls are TRBV5-1 and TRBJ2-2, with TRBD1 identical over 7 bases. The CDR3 loop spans 16 amino acids. V gave up 4 bases and J gave up 4 bases; unmatched junction bases: 10. Germline V gene sequence: CDR1 SGHRS, CDR2 YFSETQ. The whole variable domain, remainder taken from reference TRBV5-1 and TRBJ2-2, is KAGVTQTPRYLIKTRGQQVTLSCSPISGHRSVSWYQQTPGQGLQFLFEYFSETQRNKGNFPGRFSGRQFSNSRSEMNVSTLELGDSALYLCASSTSTGLSTGELFFGEGSRLTVL.

CDR3 protein: CASSLGGEEGKGAFF. The DNA of the CDR3 is TGTGCCAGCAGCTTGGGCGGGGAGGAGGGGAAGGGAGCTTTCTTT. The rearrangement joins TRBV7-9 to TRBJ1-1, with D maybe TRBD1 (5 bases). The V end lost 3 bases, the J end lost 10 bases, and 21 bases lay between the germline ends. The V gene's germline CDR1 is SEHNR and CDR2 FQNEAQ (reference sequence). The CDR3 has 15 amino acids.

The rearrangement uses TRBV9 and TRBJ2-3, with a possible D match to TRBD2 (5 bases). The length of the CDR3 is 13 residues. V lost 1 base and J 3 bases, leaving 6 bases between the germline ends. CDR1 and CDR2 (germline): SGDLS, YYNGEE. Written as DNA, the CDR3 is TGTGCCAGCAGCGTACCGGGGACAGATACGCAGTATTTT. It is translated as CASSVPGTDTQYF.

V is TRBV27 and J is TRBJ1-2; 10 positions match TRBD1. Trimming cost V 6 bases and J 6 bases; bases outside gene matches: 10. CDR1 MNHEY and CDR2 SMNVEV come from the germline V gene (reference sequence). The CDR3 length is 15 residues. As DNA, the CDR3 is TGTGCCAGCAGACCTATTTGGACAGGGGGGGATGGCTACACCTTC. Its protein is CASRPIWTGGDGYTF.

The chain has TRBV28 and TRBJ1-2; no clear D gene. Trimming took 2 bases from V and 8 from J, leaving 12 bases between them. There are 13 residues in the CDR3. Germline V gene data show CDR1 as MDHEN and CDR2 as SYDVKM. CDR3 region: CASSLGRSRGYTF. In DNA form, the CDR3 reads TGTGCCAGCAGTTTAGGGAGGAGTCGGGGCTACACCTTC.

V usage is TRBV6-6 and J usage is TRBJ1-1; 7 bases agree with TRBD1. The CDR3 runs to 13 residues. CDR1 is MNHNY, CDR2 SVGAGI, per germline (reference sequence). V was clipped by 6 bases and J by 5 bases; unmatched bases: 6. CDR3 in amino acids: CASRGQAGTEAFF. Here the CDR3 DNA reads TGTGCCAGCAGAGGACAGGCCGGGACTGAAGCTTTCTTT.

In this sample, this clone turned up once. The CDR3 loop reads CASEEGLGAFF. CDR3 bases: TGTGCCAGCGAGGAGGGTCTCGGAGCTTTCTTT. The genes are TRBV12-3 or TRBV12-4 and TRBJ1-1; D unclear. Trimming shortened V by 8 bases and J by 10 bases, and 14 bases separated the two germline ends. This CDR3 is built from 11 residues.

The V gene is TRBV27, the J gene TRBJ1-5, with D possibly being TRBD1 (5 bases). Germline CDR1 is MNHEY and CDR2 is SMNVEV (reference sequence). This CDR3 comprises 14 residues. V dropped 2 bases and J dropped 3 bases, with 8 bases sitting between them. The CDR3 reads CASSLRGINQPQHF. In nucleotides, the CDR3 is TGTGCCAGCAGTTTAAGGGGAATCAATCAGCCCCAGCATTTT.

The chain combines TRBV9 with TRBJ2-3, with D maybe TRBD2 (5 bases). This CDR3 contains 14 residues. The germline V and J ends were trimmed by 0 bases and 4 bases, with 9 bases remaining between them. CDR1 is SGDLS, CDR2 YYNGEE, per germline. In nucleotides, the CDR3 is TGTGCCAGCAGCGTAGCTGGGAGCTCAGATACGCAGTATTTT. The encoded protein is CASSVAGSSDTQYF.

CDR3 coding DNA: TGTGCCAGCAGCCAAGAGTTTGCTAGCGGATACGAGCAGTACTTC. Its protein is CASSQEFASGYEQYF. The chain joins TRBV3-1 (or the pseudogene TRBV3-2) to TRBJ2-7; TRBD2 matches 7 bases. Per germline, CDR1 LGHDT and CDR2 YNNKEL (reference sequence). The CDR3 has 15 residues. The ends lost 0 bases at V and 4 bases at J; junction bases unmatched: 6.